This TCR beta chain was profiled in a study of T cell responses to AZD1222 COVID-19 vaccine. Study context: Second doses were pooled across both intervals (about 4 or about 12 weeks).

Repertoires were generated with immunoSEQ multiplex PCR, while TCRdb's copy carries only in-frame clones and drops some. Counted here are 150,000 or so clones, roughly 87% occurring once; the ten biggest clones make up roughly 4.7%. Overall study results and limits: Spike-specific TCR repertoires showed rising breadth and depth after two AZD1222 doses. Mostly white British, mostly female donors; authors suggested clonal diversity may be underestimated. No repertoire was sampled before or during the peak T cell response, only after it.

This CDR3 has 15 residues. Trimming removed 3 bases from V and 4 bases from J, with 15 bases in between. Looked up from germline, CDR1 is SGHTA and CDR2 is FQGTGA. About this clone itself: Antigen specificity is unknown.

J is TRBJ2-5 and V is TRBV7-3, with a weak D call TRBD2 (7 bases). The receptor's source is an adult in good health. Source: peripheral blood, taken on day 0 of AZD1222 vaccination. CDR3 nucleotide sequence: TGTGCCAGCAGCTTGGGGAGGGGGGCTGCAGAGACCCAGTACTTC. This codes for CASSLGRGAAETQYF.